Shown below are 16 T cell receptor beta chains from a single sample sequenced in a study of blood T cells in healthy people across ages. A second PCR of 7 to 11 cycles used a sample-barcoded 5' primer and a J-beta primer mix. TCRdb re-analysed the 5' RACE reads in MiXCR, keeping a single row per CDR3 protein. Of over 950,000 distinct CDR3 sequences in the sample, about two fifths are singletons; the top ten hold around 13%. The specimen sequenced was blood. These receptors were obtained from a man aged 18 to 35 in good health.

The CDR3 here is CASSPDPGPGYYGYTF. Here the CDR3 DNA reads TGCGCCAGCAGCCCAGACCCCGGGCCAGGATACTATGGCTACACCTTC. The gene calls are TRBV5-1 and TRBJ1-2; D remains ambiguous. Trimming stripped 4 bases from V and 3 bases from J, with 19 bases between. This CDR3 contains 16 residues. CDR1 is SGHRS, CDR2 YFSETQ, per germline.

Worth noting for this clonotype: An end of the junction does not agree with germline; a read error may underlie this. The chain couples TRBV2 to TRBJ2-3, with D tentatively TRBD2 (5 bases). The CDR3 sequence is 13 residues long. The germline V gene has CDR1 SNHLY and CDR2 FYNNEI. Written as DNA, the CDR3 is TGTGCCGGCAGTCCCGGGGTAGCCCTTACGAAGTATTTT. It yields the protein CAGSPGVALTKYF.

This CDR3 is CTSSLGTGLYSNQPQHF. The CDR3 DNA is TGTACCAGCAGCTTAGGGACAGGGCTGTATAGCAATCAGCCCCAGCATTTT. The J gene is TRBJ1-5, the V gene TRBV7-2; 8 positions agree with TRBD1. There are 17 residues in the CDR3. Germline V gene lookup returns CDR1 SGHTA and CDR2 FQGNSA. With 1 base clipped from V and 0 bases from J, the junction kept 5 bases outside the gene matches. Looking up the rest from reference TRBV7-2 and TRBJ1-5 gives the full variable domain: GAGVSQSPSNKVTEKGKDVELRCDPISGHTALYWYRQSLGQGLEFLIYFQGNSAPDKSGLPSDRFSAERTGGSVSTLTIQRTQQEDSAVYLCTSSLGTGLYSNQPQHFGDGTRLSIL.

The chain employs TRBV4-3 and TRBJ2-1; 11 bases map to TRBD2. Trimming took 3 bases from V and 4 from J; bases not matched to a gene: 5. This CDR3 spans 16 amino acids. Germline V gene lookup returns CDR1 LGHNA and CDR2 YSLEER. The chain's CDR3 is CASSQETSGEYNEQFF. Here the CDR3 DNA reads TGCGCCAGCAGCCAGGAGACTAGCGGGGAATACAATGAGCAGTTCTTC.

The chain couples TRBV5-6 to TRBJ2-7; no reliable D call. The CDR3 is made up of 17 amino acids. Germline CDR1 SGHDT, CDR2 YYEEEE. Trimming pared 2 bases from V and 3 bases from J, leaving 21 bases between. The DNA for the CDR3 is TGTGCCAGCAGCTTCCTCACTACCCCCCGTTCGTACTACGAGCAGTACTTC. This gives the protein CASSFLTTPRSYYEQYF.

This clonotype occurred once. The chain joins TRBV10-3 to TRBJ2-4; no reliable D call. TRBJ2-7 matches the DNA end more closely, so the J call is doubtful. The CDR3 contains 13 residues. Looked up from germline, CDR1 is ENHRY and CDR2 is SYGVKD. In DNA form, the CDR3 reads TGTGCCATCAGTGACGTCGGAAACTACGAGCAGTACTTC. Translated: CAISDVGNYEQYF.

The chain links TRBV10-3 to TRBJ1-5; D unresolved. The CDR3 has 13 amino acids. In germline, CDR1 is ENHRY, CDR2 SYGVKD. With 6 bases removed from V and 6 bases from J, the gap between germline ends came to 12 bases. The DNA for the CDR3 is TGTGCCATCAGCCAAGGGCAGAGTCAGCCCCAGCATTTT. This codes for CAISQGQSQPQHF.

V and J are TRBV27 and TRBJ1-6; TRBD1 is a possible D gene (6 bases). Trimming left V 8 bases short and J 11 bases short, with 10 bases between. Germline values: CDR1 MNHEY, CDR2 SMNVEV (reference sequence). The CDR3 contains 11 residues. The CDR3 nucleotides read TGTGCCAGCGGACAGTATACACCCCTCCACTTT. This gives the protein CASGQYTPLHF.

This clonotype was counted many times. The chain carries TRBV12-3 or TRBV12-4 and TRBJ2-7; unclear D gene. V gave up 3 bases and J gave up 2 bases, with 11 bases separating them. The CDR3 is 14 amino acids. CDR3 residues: CASSFLGQPYEQYF. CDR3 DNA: TGTGCCAGCAGTTTTCTCGGGCAGCCCTACGAGCAGTACTTC.

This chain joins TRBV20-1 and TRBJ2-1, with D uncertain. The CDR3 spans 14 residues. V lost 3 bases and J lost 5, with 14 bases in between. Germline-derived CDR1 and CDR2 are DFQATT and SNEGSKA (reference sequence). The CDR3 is CSASVALRNNEQFF. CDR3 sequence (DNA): TGCAGTGCTAGCGTAGCCCTGAGAAACAATGAGCAGTTCTTC.

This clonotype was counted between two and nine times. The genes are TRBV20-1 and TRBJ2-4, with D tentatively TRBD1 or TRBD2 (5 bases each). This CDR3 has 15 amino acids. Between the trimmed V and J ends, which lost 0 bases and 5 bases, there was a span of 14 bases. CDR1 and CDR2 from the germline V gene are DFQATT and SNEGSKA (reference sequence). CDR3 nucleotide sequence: TGCAGTGCTAGAGATCCGGGGACGGACCAAAACATTCAGTACTTC. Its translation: CSARDPGTDQNIQYF.

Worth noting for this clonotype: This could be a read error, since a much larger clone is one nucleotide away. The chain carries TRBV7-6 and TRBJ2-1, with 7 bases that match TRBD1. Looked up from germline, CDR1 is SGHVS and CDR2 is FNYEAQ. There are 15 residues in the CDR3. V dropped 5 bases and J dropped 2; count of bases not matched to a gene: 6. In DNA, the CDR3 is TGTGCCAGCAGCCCCGGGACAGAGCCCTACAATGAGCAGTTCTTC. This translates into CASSPGTEPYNEQFF.

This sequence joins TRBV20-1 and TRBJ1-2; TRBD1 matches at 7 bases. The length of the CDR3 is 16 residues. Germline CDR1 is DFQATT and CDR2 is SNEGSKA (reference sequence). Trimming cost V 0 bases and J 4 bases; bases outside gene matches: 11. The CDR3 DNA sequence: TGCAGTGCTAGAGATCCGATATGGGGACAGAGCTATGGCTACACCTTC. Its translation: CSARDPIWGQSYGYTF.

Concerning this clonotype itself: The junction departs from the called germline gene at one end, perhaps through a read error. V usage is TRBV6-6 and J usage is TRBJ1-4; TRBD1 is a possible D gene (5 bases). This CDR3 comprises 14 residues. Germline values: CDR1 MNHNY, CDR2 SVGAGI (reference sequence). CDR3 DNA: TGTGCCAGCAGTTCTGGGGGGGAGGGTGAAAAACCGTTTTTT. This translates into CASSSGGEGEKPFF.

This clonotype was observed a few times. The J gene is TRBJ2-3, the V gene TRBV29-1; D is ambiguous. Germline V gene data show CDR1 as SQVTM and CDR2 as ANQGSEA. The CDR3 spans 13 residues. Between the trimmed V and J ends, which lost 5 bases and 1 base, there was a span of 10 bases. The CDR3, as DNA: TGCAGCGTTACCGGGTCCCGCACAGATACGCAGTATTTT. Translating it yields CSVTGSRTDTQYF.

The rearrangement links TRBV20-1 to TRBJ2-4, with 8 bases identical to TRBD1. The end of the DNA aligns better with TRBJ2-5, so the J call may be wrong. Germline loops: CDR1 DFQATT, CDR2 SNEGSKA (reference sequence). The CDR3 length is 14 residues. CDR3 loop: CSAPRQGLGETQYF. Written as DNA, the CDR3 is TGCAGTGCACCTAGACAGGGGCTAGGGGAGACCCAGTACTTC.